The source of this TCR beta chain is a study of blood T cell repertoires in COVID-19. Overall study: PBMCs, B-cell-depleted T cells, or T cells provided the cDNA or gDNA that made up the material.

Per the original methods: Reference gene primer amplification gave nucleated cell count estimates. Clones were read by immunoSEQ multiplex PCR, and TCRdb kept only the in-frame ones, dropping some. V, J and clone size reflect that table, while D and trimming were determined from the DNA. The table records tens of thousands of clones, roughly 80% of them present only once. V shed 1 base and J shed 0 bases, with 9 bases lying between them. The CDR3 loop spans 15 amino acids. Germline CDR1 SEHNR, CDR2 FQNEAQ (reference sequence). The TCR was taken from a human donor in a cohort sampled during active COVID-19. The chain has TRBV7-9 and TRBJ1-2; no definite D call. The sequencing sample was made of peripheral blood. CDR3 region: CASSLELQTNYGYTF. CDR3 coding DNA: TGTGCCAGCAGCTTAGAACTACAAACTAACTATGGCTACACCTTC.